Each of the 22 T cell receptor beta chains below was sequenced from the same sample in a study of T cells in narcolepsy. Sequencing used immunoSEQ multiplex PCR; TCRdb keeps in-frame clones, though not all of them. The table shows around 30,000 clones, with approximately 80% occurring only once. Sequenced material: memory (CD45RA-) CD4+ T cells from blood. These receptors were taken from a human donor in good health.

The gene calls are TRBV5-1 and TRBJ1-1, with D tentatively TRBD1 (5 bases). Per germline, CDR1 SGHRS and CDR2 YFSETQ. Trimming took off 2 bases at V and 4 bases at J, with 15 bases between the two ends. The CDR3 has 15 residues. CDR3 amino acids: CASSFRAGTVTEAFF. CDR3 coding DNA: TGCGCCAGCAGCTTCAGGGCAGGAACCGTCACTGAAGCTTTCTTT.

Points on this clone: Compared with germline, one end of the junction differs, possibly owing to a read error. The V gene is TRBV7-7, the J gene TRBJ2-5; D call uncertain. CDR3 length equals 14 residues. Germline V CDR1 and CDR2: SSHAT, FNYEAQ (reference sequence). CDR3 amino acids: CASSIGGPQETQYF. In DNA form, the CDR3 reads TGTGCTAGCAGCATCGGCGGTCCTCAAGAGACCCAGTACTTC. The whole variable domain, filled in from reference TRBV7-7 and TRBJ2-5, reads GAGVSQSPRYKVTKRGQDVTLRCDPISSHATLYWYQQALGQGPEFLTYFNYEAQPDKSGLPSDRFSAERPEGSISTLTIQRTEQRDSAMYRCASSIGGPQETQYFGPGTRLLVL.

This sequence joins TRBV2 and TRBJ2-4; D is ambiguous. This CDR3 has 16 amino acids. Trimming stripped 6 bases from V and 0 bases from J, with 15 bases between. Germline-derived CDR1 and CDR2 are SNHLY and FYNNEI. CDR3 protein: CASRERVDLAKNIQYF. The DNA for the CDR3 is TGTGCCAGCAGGGAACGTGTAGACCTAGCCAAAAACATTCAGTACTTC.

The V gene is TRBV29-1, the J gene TRBJ1-6, with 7 bases fitting TRBD1. The CDR3 length is 13 residues. Germline CDR1 SQVTM, CDR2 ANQGSEA. V was pared by 4 bases and J by 3 bases, with 0 bases of the junction left unmatched. Here the CDR3 DNA reads TGCAGCGTTGGGGACAGCTATAATTCACCCCTCCACTTT. Encoded protein: CSVGDSYNSPLHF.

In DNA, the CDR3 is TGTGCCAGTAGTCCGGGACTAGCGGGGGGGCGTGACGAGCAGTACTTC. Encoded protein: CASSPGLAGGRDEQYF. The chain links TRBV19 to TRBJ2-5; 16 positions agree with TRBD2. The DNA end is more similar to TRBJ2-7, so the J call may be wrong. The germline CDR1 and CDR2 sequences are LNHDA and SQIVND (reference sequence). The CDR3 is 16 residues long.

The CDR3 loop is CASSSQGATEAFF. CDR3 bases: TGCGCCAGCAGTTCCCAGGGGGCCACTGAAGCTTTCTTT. The V call is TRBV5-1, the J call TRBJ1-1, with 8 nucleotides matching TRBD1. CDR1 is SGHRS, CDR2 YFSETQ, per germline. Unmatched junction bases numbered 4, after V lost 5 bases and J lost 4 bases. CDR3 length equals 13 residues.

The chain combines TRBV19 with TRBJ2-3; D is tentatively TRBD1 or TRBD2 (5 bases each). Trimming took off 6 bases at V and 3 bases at J, with 25 bases between the two ends. CDR1 LNHDA and CDR2 SQIVND come from the germline V gene (reference sequence). The CDR3 contains 18 residues. CDR3 residues: CASSPGSQGDRRTDTQYF. The CDR3 DNA is TGTGCCAGTAGCCCCGGTAGTCAAGGGGACCGGAGGACAGATACGCAGTATTTT. The entire variable domain, with the rest obtained from reference TRBV19 and TRBJ2-3, is as follows: DGGITQSPKYLFRKEGQNVTLSCEQNLNHDAMYWYRQDPGQGLRLIYYSQIVNDFQKGDIAEGYSVSREKKESFPLTVTSAQKNPTAFYLCASSPGSQGDRRTDTQYFGPGTRLTVL.

To note about this clone: This CDR3 fails to terminate in the conserved phenylalanine or tryptophan, so it likely reflects a read error. V usage is TRBV30 and J usage is TRBJ2-7; D perhaps matches TRBD1 (6 bases). Trimming took 2 bases from V and 4 from J, leaving 15 bases between them. The CDR3 has 14 residues. CDR1 and CDR2 from the germline V gene are GTSNPN and SVGIG (reference sequence). CDR3 sequence (DNA): TGTGCCTGGAGTCACCAGGACAGCCGGTACGAGCAGTACCTC. Its protein is CAWSHQDSRYEQYL.

The rearrangement links TRBV14 to TRBJ2-6; no firm D call. Trimming took 0 bases from V and 0 from J, leaving 12 bases between them. The germline V gene encodes CDR1 SGHDN and CDR2 FVKESK. The CDR3 runs 18 residues. DNA of the CDR3: TGTGCCAGCAGCCAAGATGGGCAGGCCTTCTCTGGGGCCAACGTCCTGACTTTC. Protein: CASSQDGQAFSGANVLTF.

As DNA, the CDR3 is TGTGCCAGCAGCCGGGAGGGCGGGGGTACCTACAATGAGCAGTTCTTC. It translates to CASSREGGGTYNEQFF. This rearrangement joins TRBV5-6 to TRBJ2-1, with TRBD2 matching over 8 bases. The V and J ends lost 4 bases and 2 bases, in that order; junction bases with no gene match: 8. This CDR3 comprises 16 residues. Germline lookup yields CDR1 SGHDT and CDR2 YYEEEE. Looking up the rest from reference TRBV5-6 and TRBJ2-1 gives the full variable domain: DAGVTQSPTHLIKTRGQQVTLRCSPKSGHDTVSWYQQALGQGPQFIFQYYEEEERQRGNFPDRFSGHQFPNYSSELNVNALLLGDSALYLCASSREGGGTYNEQFFGPGTRLTVL.

The chain employs TRBV5-1 and TRBJ2-7; possible D gene TRBD2, 6 bases. The V and J ends lost 3 bases and 0 bases respectively, with 13 bases between them. This CDR3 has 15 amino acids. Per germline, CDR1 SGHRS and CDR2 YFSETQ. Written as DNA, the CDR3 is TGCGCCAGCAGCTCGCTTGGGGGGAGCTCCTACGAGCAGTACTTC. Translation: CASSSLGGSSYEQYF.

The rearrangement links TRBV29-1 to TRBJ2-2; D gene unclear. The germline V gene has CDR1 SQVTM and CDR2 ANQGSEA. The CDR3 has 11 amino acids. V was shortened by 4 bases and J by 2 bases, with 2 bases between the two germline ends. CDR3 bases: TGCAGCGTTGGAAACACCGGGGAGCTGTTTTTT. Translation: CSVGNTGELFF.

The count of this clone is one. V usage is TRBV6-1 and J usage is TRBJ2-3, with 7 positions matching TRBD1. CDR1 and CDR2 from the germline V gene are MNHNS and SASEGT. Trimming removed 0 bases from V and 3 bases from J; junction bases left unmatched: 3. The CDR3 has 15 residues. CDR3 sequence reads: CASSEANRGTDTQYF. Here the CDR3 DNA reads TGTGCCAGCAGTGAAGCGAACAGGGGAACAGATACGCAGTATTTT.

V usage is TRBV27 and J usage is TRBJ1-6; 7 bases fit TRBD1. After removal of 2 bases from V and 1 base from J, the junction contained 5 bases not matched to a gene. This CDR3 contains 17 residues. The germline V gene encodes CDR1 MNHEY and CDR2 SMNVEV (reference sequence). DNA for the CDR3: TGTGCCAGCAGTTTACGCAGGGGGGGTTCCTATAATTCACCCCTCCACTTT. Translation gives CASSLRRGGSYNSPLHF.

This clone was counted a single time. J is TRBJ1-2 and V is TRBV19; D unclear. Trimming took 1 base from V and 0 from J, leaving 6 bases between them. Germline V CDR1 and CDR2: LNHDA, SQIVND (reference sequence). The CDR3 runs 14 residues. CDR3 residues: CASSIASSNYGYTF. CDR3 DNA sequence: TGTGCCAGTAGTATAGCGTCTTCTAACTATGGCTACACCTTC.

This rearrangement joins TRBV6-5 to TRBJ1-2; a weak D match, TRBD1 (6 bases). CDR1 and CDR2 (germline): MNHEY, SVGAGI. The CDR3 is 14 amino acids. Trimming took 6 bases from V and 6 from J, leaving 17 bases between them. CDR3 DNA: TGTGCCAGCAGCCCGGCAGGGGTGATGGATGGCTACACCTTC. Its translation is CASSPAGVMDGYTF.

V and J are TRBV27 and TRBJ1-1; 11 nucleotides agree with TRBD1. This CDR3 spans 17 amino acids. Looked up from germline, CDR1 is MNHEY and CDR2 is SMNVEV (reference sequence). V dropped 0 bases and J dropped 4; count of bases not matched to a gene: 7. In nucleotides, the CDR3 is TGTGCCAGCAGTTTATCTTGGGAGGGACAGGGGGTCACTGAAGCTTTCTTT. It translates to CASSLSWEGQGVTEAFF.

The chain combines TRBV29-1 with TRBJ1-1; 7 positions agree with TRBD1. V lost 3 bases to trimming and J lost 3 bases; unmatched junction nucleotides: 7. Germline lookup yields CDR1 SQVTM and CDR2 ANQGSEA. The length of the CDR3 is 14 residues. CDR3 sequence (DNA): TGCAGCGTTGACGCGGGACAGAGATACACTGAAGCTTTCTTT. Translated: CSVDAGQRYTEAFF. Full variable domain (outside the CDR3, taken from reference TRBV29-1 and TRBJ1-1): SAVISQKPSRDICQRGTSLTIQCQVDSQVTMMFWYRQQPGQSLTLIATANQGSEATYESGFVIDKFPISRPNLTFSTLTVSNMSPEDSSIYLCSVDAGQRYTEAFFGQGTRLTVV.

This chain connects TRBV5-1 to TRBJ1-1; no firm D call. V lost 2 bases and J 1 base, leaving 9 bases between the germline ends. The CDR3 is 14 amino acids. The germline gives CDR1 SGHRS, CDR2 YFSETQ. Written as DNA, the CDR3 is TGCGCCAGCAGCTTATGGACGGGGAACACTGAAGCTTTCTTT. Encoded protein: CASSLWTGNTEAFF.

The genes are TRBV5-1 and TRBJ2-3; D possibly corresponds to TRBD2 (6 bases). The CDR3 is 16 residues long. Germline V CDR1 and CDR2: SGHRS, YFSETQ. V dropped 1 base and J dropped 4 bases, with 16 bases sitting between them. CDR3 bases: TGCGCCAGCAGCTTGTCTCGGGGGATCTTAGCAGATACGCAGTATTTT. This gives the protein CASSLSRGILADTQYF.

The V and J genes are TRBV6-5 and TRBJ2-2, with a tentative D call TRBD2 (7 bases). V was trimmed by 3 bases and J by 6 bases, leaving 14 bases between them. The CDR3 sequence is 15 residues long. Germline values: CDR1 MNHEY, CDR2 SVGAGI. The CDR3 nucleotides read TGTGCCAGCAGTTATGACAGGCGGGAGTCCGGGGAGCTGTTTTTT. It specifies CASSYDRRESGELFF.

The chain has TRBV29-1 and TRBJ2-2; TRBD1 matches 8 bases. Germline CDR1 reads SQVTM; CDR2 reads ANQGSEA. The CDR3 extends over 16 amino acids. Trimming at V came to 0 bases and at J to 6 bases, leaving 9 bases not matched to a gene. This chain's CDR3 is CSVEDDGQGFAGELFF. CDR3 in DNA: TGCAGCGTTGAAGATGACGGACAGGGATTTGCCGGGGAGCTGTTTTTT.